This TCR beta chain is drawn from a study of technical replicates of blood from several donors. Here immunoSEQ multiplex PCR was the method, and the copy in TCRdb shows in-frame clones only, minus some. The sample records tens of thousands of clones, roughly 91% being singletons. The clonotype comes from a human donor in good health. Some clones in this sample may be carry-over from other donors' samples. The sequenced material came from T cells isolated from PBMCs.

The CDR3 sequence is CSVVSQTGYTF. The CDR3 bases are TGCAGCGTTGTGAGCCAAACGGGCTACACCTTC. This chain connects TRBV29-1 to TRBJ1-2; D not certain. CDR1 SQVTM and CDR2 ANQGSEA come from the germline V gene. This CDR3 is 11 amino acids long. Trimming removed 4 bases at V and 8 bases at J, with 11 bases between.